These 6 T cell receptor beta chains were all obtained from the same sample, sequenced in a study of blood T cell repertoires in COVID-19. This table comes from immunoSEQ multiplex PCR, and its TCRdb copy is limited to in-frame clones, with some not included. Seen here are under 350,000 clones, around 89% observed once, and the top ten hold approximately 4.2%. Sequencing input: peripheral blood. Receptors originate from a man between 35 and 55 years old with acute or convalescent COVID-19.

V is TRBV5-1 and J is TRBJ2-1, with D unclear. V gave up 3 bases and J gave up 4 bases, with 11 bases separating them. Germline lookup yields CDR1 SGHRS and CDR2 YFSETQ. CDR3 length equals 14 residues. This CDR3 reads CASSSTYPYNEQFF. The CDR3 nucleotides are TGCGCCAGCAGCTCCACTTACCCGTACAATGAGCAGTTCTTC.

V gene TRBV9 combines with J gene TRBJ2-3; D is unresolved. Trimming removed 1 base from V and 8 bases from J, with 8 bases in between. The CDR3 length is 12 residues. Per the germline V gene, CDR1 is SGDLS and CDR2 is YYNGEE. CDR3 DNA: TGTGCCAGCAGCGTAAACGGTGGTACGCAGTATTTT. This translates into CASSVNGGTQYF.

V and J are TRBV6-2 or TRBV6-3 and TRBJ1-1; D possibly corresponds to TRBD1 (5 bases). The germline V gene has CDR1 MNHEY and CDR2 SVGEGT. The V and J ends lost 2 bases and 10 bases respectively, with 11 bases between them. The CDR3 contains 12 residues. This CDR3 reads CASSYTDRRAFF. CDR3 nucleotide sequence: TGTGCCAGCAGTTACACCGACAGACGAGCTTTCTTT.

With respect to this clone: The identical CDR3 is also encoded by other nucleotide sequences in the sample. This rearrangement joins TRBV7-2 to TRBJ1-5; a weak D match, TRBD1 (5 bases). The CDR3 totals 15 residues. Trimming left V 5 bases short and J 7 bases short, with 18 bases between. The germline V gene encodes CDR1 SGHTA and CDR2 FQGNSA. The CDR3 protein is CASSLVGQGGQPQHF. The DNA for the CDR3 is TGTGCCAGCAGCCTGGTAGGGCAGGGAGGCCAGCCCCAGCATTTT.

The count of this clone is one. This rearrangement joins TRBV5-1 to TRBJ1-2; a weak D match, TRBD1 (5 bases). V was trimmed by 4 bases and J by 5 bases, leaving 18 bases between them. This CDR3 comprises 15 residues. Germline assignment: CDR1 SGHRS and CDR2 YFSETQ. The DNA of the CDR3 is TGCGCCAGCAGCCCCGCGACCAGTGGGGGGTATGGCTACACCTTC. This encodes CASSPATSGGYGYTF.

The CDR3 sequence: CASSRGLLAYNEQFF. In nucleotides, the CDR3 is TGTGCCAGCAGCCGAGGACTTTTAGCCTACAATGAGCAGTTCTTC. The chain links TRBV7-6 to TRBJ2-1; perhaps TRBD2 as D (5 bases). Trimming cost V 5 bases and J 2 bases, with 13 bases left between them. The CDR3 runs 15 residues. Germline loops: CDR1 SGHVS, CDR2 FNYEAQ.